Presented here are 28 T cell receptor beta chains from one specimen sequenced in a study of blood T cell repertoires in COVID-19 (TCRdb year 2020). Libraries were made using the immunoSEQ multiplex PCR assay. TCRdb retrieved this table from immuneACCESS and kept in-frame rearrangements only. Not all clones are present; in checked studies, unresolved V genes account for under half, and no reason is known for the remainder. This sample is represented by about 74,000 clones; around nine tenths of them were singletons. Of the sample, around 2.8% is held by the ten largest clones. The sequencing input was peripheral blood. The origin of the receptors is a man between 65 and 79 years old with active or convalescent COVID-19.

The chain has TRBV7-9 and TRBJ2-7; D not certain. Germline-derived CDR1 and CDR2 are SEHNR and FQNEAQ (reference sequence). This CDR3 comprises 12 residues. Trimming removed 5 bases at V and 3 bases at J, with 8 bases between. The CDR3 region is CASSINNYEQYF. For the CDR3, the DNA is TGTGCCAGCAGCATTAACAACTACGAGCAGTACTTC.

The chain employs TRBV3-1 (or the pseudogene TRBV3-2) and TRBJ2-1; the match to TRBD2 covers 10 bases. With 5 bases clipped from V and 2 bases from J, the junction kept 3 bases outside the gene matches. CDR1 is LGHDT, CDR2 YNNKEL, per germline (reference sequence). This CDR3 spans 15 amino acids. CDR3 residues: CASSVAGGPYNEQFF. The CDR3 DNA sequence: TGTGCCAGCAGCGTAGCGGGGGGCCCCTACAATGAGCAGTTCTTC.

The chain carries TRBV3-1 (or the pseudogene TRBV3-2) and TRBJ1-2; D is uncertain. This CDR3 is 15 amino acids long. V was shortened by 1 base and J by 6 bases, with 15 bases between the two germline ends. From germline, CDR1 is LGHDT and CDR2 YNNKEL (reference sequence). The CDR3 sequence: CASSQGAGFGDGYTF. Here the CDR3 DNA reads TGTGCCAGCAGCCAAGGAGCTGGGTTCGGAGATGGCTACACCTTC.

The chain employs TRBV7-8 and TRBJ1-1, with 10 bases matching TRBD1. V was clipped by 6 bases and J by 6 bases; unmatched bases: 7. CDR1 is SGHVS and CDR2 is FQNEAQ in the germline V gene. The CDR3 is made up of 14 amino acids. The CDR3 region is CASSLGQGFAEAFF. CDR3 nucleotides: TGTGCCAGCAGTTTGGGACAGGGGTTCGCTGAAGCTTTCTTT.

The chain carries TRBV5-4 and TRBJ2-1, with 10 bases fitting TRBD2. This CDR3 comprises 16 residues. Germline lookup yields CDR1 SGHNT and CDR2 YYREEE (reference sequence). The trim removed 0 bases at V and 7 bases at J, leaving 7 bases unmatched. CDR3 in DNA: TGTGCCAGCAGCTTGGGTGGGACTAGCGAGGGAAATGAGCAGTTCTTC. This sequence encodes CASSLGGTSEGNEQFF.

V usage is TRBV7-8 and J usage is TRBJ2-1; 10 nucleotides agree with TRBD1. The J segment lost 4 bases and the V segment lost 2 bases, leaving 5 bases of the junction unmatched. Looked up from germline, CDR1 is SGHVS and CDR2 is FQNEAQ. The CDR3 is 16 residues long. CDR3 sequence: CASSLTGTGAYNEQFF. The CDR3 DNA follows: TGTGCCAGCAGCTTAACCGGGACAGGGGCGTACAATGAGCAGTTCTTC.

The chain links TRBV6-1 to TRBJ2-7; 14 nucleotides line up with TRBD2. This CDR3 region has 17 residues. Germline V gene data show CDR1 as MNHNS and CDR2 as SASEGT. Trimming at V came to 4 bases and at J to 0 bases, leaving 5 bases not matched to a gene. The CDR3 sequence is CASSGGLAGGYSYEQYF. As DNA, the CDR3 is TGTGCCAGCAGTGGCGGACTAGCGGGAGGCTACTCCTACGAGCAGTACTTC.

This clone has just one count. The CDR3 DNA sequence: TGTGCCATCAGTCCCGCGAGGGACGAGCAGTACTTC. Its protein is CAISPARDEQYF. This sequence joins TRBV10-3 and TRBJ2-7; a weak D match, TRBD2 (5 bases). Between the trimmed V and J ends, which lost 5 bases and 5 bases, there was a span of 10 bases. Germline loops: CDR1 ENHRY, CDR2 SYGVKD. The CDR3 is 12 residues long.

V usage is TRBV1 and J usage is TRBJ2-5; the listed D gene, TRBD2, was not tested against the DNA. TRBV1 is termed a pseudogene. The CDR3 runs to 15 residues. The CDR3 sequence is CTSPGTSVYQETQYF. CDR3 DNA sequence: TGCACCAGCCCCGGGACTAGCGTGTACCAAGAGACCCAGTACTTC.

The rearrangement links TRBV2 to TRBJ1-2; 7 bases agree with TRBD1. V gave up 4 bases and J gave up 5 bases; unmatched junction bases: 4. The CDR3 contains 13 residues. Germline V gene sequence: CDR1 SNHLY, CDR2 FYNNEI. CDR3 protein: CASSVQGRYGYTF. Written as DNA, the CDR3 is TGTGCCAGCAGTGTACAGGGGCGATATGGCTACACCTTC.

This clone has a handful of counts. V is TRBV11-2 and J is TRBJ2-7; TRBD2 matches 12 bases. The V and J ends lost 6 bases and 4 bases, in that order; junction bases with no gene match: 4. The CDR3 contains 14 residues. CDR1 is SGHAT and CDR2 is FQNNGV in the germline V gene. The CDR3: CASSPGLAGYEQYF. In DNA form, the CDR3 reads TGTGCCAGCAGTCCGGGACTAGCGGGTTACGAGCAGTACTTC.

The chain joins TRBV9 to TRBJ2-1, with 14 bases fitting TRBD2. Trimming at V came to 0 bases and at J to 10 bases, leaving 0 bases not matched to a gene. From germline, CDR1 is SGDLS and CDR2 YYNGEE. The CDR3 totals 14 residues. As DNA, the CDR3 is TGTGCCAGCAGCGTAGGACTAGCGGGGGGGGAGCAGTTCTTC. This sequence encodes CASSVGLAGGEQFF.

The chain joins TRBV29-1 to TRBJ2-3; TRBD1 matches at 9 bases. The CDR3 runs to 18 residues. Looked up from germline, CDR1 is SQVTM and CDR2 is ANQGSEA. The J segment lost 2 bases and the V segment lost 6 bases, leaving 18 bases of the junction unmatched. CDR3 loop: CSVYRGRGTSRTTDTQYF. The CDR3 region has the DNA TGCAGCGTGTACAGGGGGCGCGGGACCAGTAGGACCACAGATACGCAGTATTTT.

The chain is built from TRBV7-3 and TRBJ2-3; D remains ambiguous. V lost 5 bases and J lost 5, with 11 bases in between. This CDR3 has 13 amino acids. Germline lookup yields CDR1 SGHTA and CDR2 FQGTGA. CDR3 protein: CASSRGRRDTQYF. DNA of the CDR3: TGTGCCAGCAGCCGCGGTCGGAGAGATACGCAGTATTTT.

The chain combines TRBV18 with TRBJ2-6, with TRBD1 as a possible D gene (6 bases). The CDR3 contains 18 residues. Germline lookup yields CDR1 KGHSH and CDR2 LQKENI. Trimming took off 3 bases at V and 0 bases at J, with 15 bases between the two ends. For the CDR3, the DNA is TGTGCCAGCTCACCTCTCCCCGGGACACCCTCTGGGGCCAACGTCCTGACTTTC. Translation gives CASSPLPGTPSGANVLTF.

The CDR3 loop is CAIRTGGNYNSPLHF. The CDR3, as DNA: TGTGCCATCAGGACAGGGGGCAACTATAATTCACCCCTCCACTTT. The chain employs TRBV10-3 and TRBJ1-6, with 10 positions matching TRBD1. Germline V lookup: CDR1 ENHRY, CDR2 SYGVKD. This CDR3 spans 15 amino acids. V lost 6 bases and J lost 3; bases outside the gene matches: 2.

The CDR3 is CSASTEETQYF. The CDR3, as DNA: TGCAGTGCTAGTACAGAAGAGACCCAGTACTTC. V gene TRBV20-1 combines with J gene TRBJ2-5; D gene ambiguous. The V end lost 3 bases, the J end lost 3 bases, and 5 bases lay between the germline ends. CDR1 is DFQATT and CDR2 is SNEGSKA in the germline V gene (reference sequence). The CDR3 spans 11 residues.

The chain couples TRBV11-2 to TRBJ2-1, with D perhaps matching TRBD2 (6 bases). The CDR3 totals 15 residues. CDR1 is SGHAT and CDR2 is FQNNGV in the germline V gene. Trimming shortened V by 5 bases and J by 4 bases, and 15 bases separated the two germline ends. CDR3: CASSPRGRGYNEQFF. In DNA form, the CDR3 reads TGTGCCAGCAGCCCTCGAGGGCGGGGTTACAATGAGCAGTTCTTC.

V and J are TRBV27 and TRBJ1-4, with TRBD1 matching over 7 bases. This CDR3 has 15 residues. Germline-derived CDR1 and CDR2 are MNHEY and SMNVEV (reference sequence). After removal of 6 bases from V and 8 bases from J, the junction contained 12 bases not matched to a gene. This CDR3 is CASRFKTGRVEKLFF. CDR3 nucleotide sequence: TGTGCCAGCAGGTTTAAGACAGGGAGAGTGGAAAAACTGTTTTTT.

This clone was seen once. The J gene is TRBJ2-7, the V gene TRBV7-3; 7 bases agree with TRBD2. J gave up 3 bases and V 2 bases, and 4 bases lay outside the gene matches. Germline V gene data show CDR1 as SGHTA and CDR2 as FQGTGA. The CDR3 loop spans 14 amino acids. Written as DNA, the CDR3 is TGTGCCAGCAGCTTAGTGGGGACTAACTACGAGCAGTACTTC. It is translated as CASSLVGTNYEQYF.

The chain couples TRBV30 to TRBJ1-4; D is unresolved. CDR3 length equals 13 residues. The germline V gene encodes CDR1 GTSNPN and CDR2 SVGIG (reference sequence). The V end was cut by 4 bases, the J end by 0 bases, with 6 bases between. CDR3 nucleotides: TGTGCCTGGATATCCGCAACTAATGAAAAACTGTTTTTT. It yields the protein CAWISATNEKLFF.

This chain links TRBV27 with TRBJ2-7; TRBD2 matches at 8 bases. CDR3 size: 17 residues. Losses at the gene ends were 8 bases for V and 1 base for J; bases not matched to a gene: 16. Germline CDR1 reads MNHEY; CDR2 reads SMNVEV (reference sequence). The CDR3 spells CASRAGGGRTLSYEQYF. The CDR3 DNA reads TGTGCCAGCCGAGCCGGGGGCGGGAGGACACTATCCTACGAGCAGTACTTC.

The V gene is TRBV30, the J gene TRBJ2-5; possibly TRBD2 for D (6 bases). Between the trimmed V and J ends, which lost 5 bases and 5 bases, there was a span of 15 bases. This CDR3 contains 13 residues. The germline V gene has CDR1 GTSNPN and CDR2 SVGIG (reference sequence). CDR3 sequence: CAWAGTQRETQYF. CDR3 DNA sequence: TGTGCCTGGGCCGGGACTCAGAGGGAGACCCAGTACTTC.

This clone was seen only a few times. The rearrangement links TRBV19 to TRBJ2-7; TRBD1 matches 7 bases. Germline trimming cut 6 bases from V and 2 bases from J; bases unmatched to any gene: 7. CDR3 length equals 14 residues. The germline gives CDR1 LNHDA, CDR2 SQIVND (reference sequence). The CDR3 DNA sequence: TGTGCCAGTAGCACCCGGGACAGACCCTACGAGCAGTACTTC. This codes for CASSTRDRPYEQYF. Drawing the rest from reference TRBV19 and TRBJ2-7, the complete variable domain is DGGITQSPKYLFRKEGQNVTLSCEQNLNHDAMYWYRQDPGQGLRLIYYSQIVNDFQKGDIAEGYSVSREKKESFPLTVTSAQKNPTAFYLCASSTRDRPYEQYFGPGTRLTVT.

This chain links TRBV5-1 with TRBJ2-3; D is ambiguous. The CDR3 covers 15 residues. V gave up 2 bases and J gave up 5 bases, with 15 bases separating them. The germline V gene encodes CDR1 SGHRS and CDR2 YFSETQ. The CDR3 spells CASSLSGPRGDTQYF. Here the CDR3 DNA reads TGCGCCAGCAGCTTAAGTGGGCCCCGTGGAGATACGCAGTATTTT. Variable domain in full (rest from reference TRBV5-1 and TRBJ2-3): KAGVTQTPRYLIKTRGQQVTLSCSPISGHRSVSWYQQTPGQGLQFLFEYFSETQRNKGNFPGRFSGRQFSNSRSEMNVSTLELGDSALYLCASSLSGPRGDTQYFGPGTRLTVL.

The count of this clone is one. The rearrangement joins TRBV7-2 to TRBJ2-1; TRBD2 agrees at 10 bases. Germline CDR1 is SGHTA and CDR2 is FQGNSA. The CDR3 is made up of 15 amino acids. V lost 5 bases, J lost 1 base, and 2 bases stayed unmatched. The CDR3: CASSGLAASYNEQFF. In nucleotides, the CDR3 is TGTGCCAGCAGCGGACTAGCGGCTTCCTACAATGAGCAGTTCTTC. Based on the CDR3 plus reference TRBV7-2 and TRBJ2-1, the full variable domain is GAGVSQSPSNKVTEKGKDVELRCDPISGHTALYWYRQSLGQGLEFLIYFQGNSAPDKSGLPSDRFSAERTGGSVSTLTIQRTQQEDSAVYLCASSGLAASYNEQFFGPGTRLTVL.

This chain links TRBV3-1 (or the pseudogene TRBV3-2) with TRBJ2-7; TRBD2 matches at 9 bases. Germline V gene data show CDR1 as LGHDT and CDR2 as YNNKEL (reference sequence). J was trimmed by 8 bases and V by 0 bases; bases with no gene match: 8. This CDR3 comprises 15 residues. The CDR3 DNA sequence: TGTGCCAGCAGCCAAGAAGGAGCGGGGGGCCACAAGCAGTACTTC. Its translation: CASSQEGAGGHKQYF.

The chain recombines TRBV19 with TRBJ1-2; 9 nucleotides agree with TRBD1. The CDR3 length is 15 residues. The germline V gene encodes CDR1 LNHDA and CDR2 SQIVND (reference sequence). V shed 4 bases and J 7 bases; nucleotides not matched to a gene: 10. The CDR3 sequence is CASSSGLGQGFGYTF. The CDR3, as DNA: TGTGCCAGTAGTAGCGGCCTCGGACAGGGGTTTGGCTACACCTTC.